The rows below give T cell receptor beta chains drawn from one sample of a study of T-cell memory formation after mild COVID-19. TCRdb reprocessed the 5' RACE reads with MiXCR, giving one entry per CDR3 protein. The sample has approximately 400,000 distinct CDR3 sequences, 20% to 25% seen once. The sample taken for sequencing was PBMCs or a T cell subset sorted from them (not recorded which). The source of these receptors is an adult woman who had mild COVID-19 (a few samples of this study predate the infection). Cell type and time point are not known. Each CDR3 is given with its conserved first and last residue. D genes are given only for firm matches. The listing skips clone size in some rows; elsewhere it reads once, few, many or a size class.

j_gene | v_gene | d_gene | abundance | CDR3aa | CDR3nt
TRBJ2-7 | TRBV5-6 | NA | NA | CASSPGGVASRVQYF | TGTGCCAGCAGCCCCGGTGGGGTAGCGAGCAGGGTGCAGTACTTC
TRBJ2-1 | TRBV7-3 | NA | NA | CASSDGPSVEQFF | TGTGCCAGCAGCGACGGGCCTAGCGTAGAGCAGTTCTTC
TRBJ2-3 | TRBV27 | TRBD2 | NA | CASSLVSLAGSTDTQYF | TGTGCCAGCAGTTTAGTATCCCTAGCGGGAAGCACAGATACGCAGTATTTT
TRBJ2-3 | TRBV9 | NA | NA | CASSVEMGVQTQYF | TGTGCCAGCAGCGTAGAAATGGGGGTGCAGACGCAGTATTTT
TRBJ2-1 | TRBV20-1 | TRBD2 | NA | CSARTSSEQFF | TGCAGTGCTAGGACTAGCAGTGAGCAGTTCTTC
TRBJ2-3 | TRBV9 | NA | few | CASSGTSRVTDTQYF | TGTGCCAGCAGCGGGACGTCCAGAGTCACAGATACGCAGTATTTT
TRBJ1-2 | TRBV5-5 | NA | NA | CASSLAPWRDRDGYTF | TGTGCCAGCAGCTTGGCTCCGTGGCGGGATAGGGATGGCTACACCTTC
TRBJ2-7 | TRBV20-1 | TRBD2 | NA | CSARGLAGPYEQYF | TGCAGTGCTAGAGGACTAGCGGGACCCTACGAGCAGTACTTC
TRBJ2-7 | TRBV9 | NA | few | CASSVNLGSYEQYF | TGTGCCAGCAGCGTAAATTTGGGGTCCTACGAGCAGTACTTC
TRBJ2-7 | TRBV4-1 | NA | few | CASSQERGPVYEQYF | TGCGCCAGCAGCCAAGAACGAGGTCCGGTCTACGAGCAGTACTTC
TRBJ1-5 | TRBV5-1 | TRBD1 | few | CASRSGQGNQPQHF | TGCGCCAGCAGATCCGGACAGGGCAATCAGCCCCAGCATTTT
TRBJ2-2 | TRBV7-9 | NA | many | CASSPRGGELFF | TGTGCCAGCAGCCCTCGAGGCGGGGAGCTGTTTTTT
TRBJ2-1 | TRBV7-2 | TRBD1 | NA | CASSFRGQGMREQFF | TGTGCCAGCAGCTTCAGAGGACAGGGGATGAGAGAGCAGTTCTTC
TRBJ2-7 | TRBV5-1 | NA | NA | CASSYEAGADLYEQYF | TGCGCCAGCAGCTACGAAGCAGGGGCCGATTTATACGAGCAGTACTTC
TRBJ2-7 | TRBV29-1 | TRBD1 | few | CSVQDRSNYEQYF | TGCAGCGTGCAGGACAGGTCGAACTACGAGCAGTACTTC
TRBJ2-3 | TRBV15 | NA | NA | CATSKMGIDTQYF | TGTGCCACCAGCAAGATGGGGATCGATACGCAGTATTTT
TRBJ2-5 | TRBV6-5 | NA | few | CASSTARYSETQYF | TGTGCCAGCAGTACCGCTAGGTACAGCGAGACCCAGTACTTC
TRBJ1-3 | TRBV7-8 | TRBD1 | NA | CASSLTGRSSGNTIYF | TGTGCCAGCAGCCTGACAGGGCGAAGCTCTGGAAACACCATATATTTT
TRBJ2-5 | TRBV5-1 | NA | NA | CASSLGDSYRWETQYF | TGCGCCAGCAGCTTGGGTGACAGTTATCGGTGGGAGACCCAGTACTTC
TRBJ2-1 | TRBV20-1 | TRBD2 | NA | CSARGLAREQFF | TGCAGTGCTAGAGGACTAGCCCGTGAGCAGTTCTTC
TRBJ1-3 | TRBV3-1 | TRBD1 | many | CASSTTHRGAGNTIYF | TGTGCCAGCAGTACTACCCACAGGGGAGCTGGAAACACCATATATTTT
TRBJ2-5 | TRBV24-1 | TRBD2 | NA | CATSGSGGRETQYF | TGTGCCACCAGTGGTAGCGGGGGCAGGGAGACCCAGTACTTC
TRBJ1-1 | TRBV6-5 | NA | few | CASSYSSRGKNTEAFF | TGTGCCAGCAGTTACTCTAGTCGGGGGAAGAACACTGAAGCTTTCTTT
TRBJ1-2 | TRBV5-6 | NA | NA | CASRKRPGQLNYGYTF | TGTGCCAGCAGGAAGCGGCCGGGACAACTGAACTATGGCTACACCTTC
TRBJ1-2 | TRBV5-6 | NA | few | CASSLVAGDGYGYTF | TGTGCCAGCAGCTTGGTGGCAGGGGATGGCTATGGCTACACCTTC
TRBJ2-1 | TRBV11-3 | TRBD2 | NA | CASSLVGLAGDEQFF | TGTGCCAGCAGCTTAGTGGGACTAGCGGGAGATGAGCAGTTCTTC
TRBJ2-5 | TRBV19 | TRBD2 | few | CASSMRLAETQYF | TGTGCCAGTAGTATGAGACTAGCAGAGACCCAGTACTTC
TRBJ2-3 | TRBV7-9 | TRBD1 | few | CATAPDRVITDTQYF | TGTGCCACTGCCCCGGACAGGGTGATAACAGATACGCAGTATTTT
TRBJ1-2 | TRBV9 | NA | few | CASSVALSYGYTF | TGTGCCAGCAGCGTAGCCCTCTCATATGGCTACACCTTC
TRBJ2-1 | TRBV11-3 | TRBD2 | once | CASSSGGEQFF | TGTGCCAGCAGTAGCGGGGGGGAGCAGTTCTTC
TRBJ1-6 | TRBV2 | NA | NA | CASNDGNSPLHF | TGTGCCAGCAACGACGGAAATTCACCCCTCCACTTT
TRBJ2-5 | TRBV25-1 | TRBD2 | many | CASSEFRGGFKETQYF | TGTGCCAGCAGTGAATTTCGGGGGGGCTTCAAAGAGACCCAGTACTTC
TRBJ1-2 | TRBV18 | TRBD1 | NA | CASSSRDSPYGYTF | TGTGCCAGCTCATCCCGGGACAGCCCCTATGGCTACACCTTC
TRBJ2-3 | TRBV7-2 | TRBD2 | NA | CASSPTGLAGPPDTQYF | TGTGCCAGCAGCCCCACGGGACTAGCGGGGCCGCCAGATACGCAGTATTTT
TRBJ1-6 | TRBV4-3 | NA | NA | CASSQDGGSNSPLHF | TGCGCCAGCAGCCAAGATGGGGGCAGTAATTCACCCCTCCACTTT
TRBJ2-5 | TRBV5-1 | NA | many | CASSFGQPTETQYF | TGCGCCAGCAGCTTTGGACAGCCCACGGAGACCCAGTACTTC
TRBJ1-2 | TRBV7-9 | NA | NA | CASSLALPEIYGYTF | TGTGCCAGCAGCTTAGCCTTGCCAGAGATTTATGGCTACACCTTC
TRBJ2-7 | TRBV5-6 | NA | many | CASSLVTLWGEQYF | TGTGCCAGCAGCTTGGTGACCCTCTGGGGGGAGCAGTACTTC
TRBJ1-1 | TRBV18 | TRBD1 | NA | CASSPQGQGSMNTEAFF | TGTGCCAGCTCACCTCAGGGACAGGGGTCCATGAACACTGAAGCTTTCTTT
TRBJ2-7 | TRBV11-2 | NA | many | CASSYGREQYF | TGTGCCAGCAGTTACGGTCGTGAGCAGTACTTC
TRBJ2-1 | TRBV11-3 | TRBD2 | NA | CASSFPRGTSVSNEQFF | TGTGCCAGCAGCTTCCCCCGTGGGACTAGCGTGTCAAATGAGCAGTTCTTC
TRBJ2-3 | TRBV28 | NA | few | CASSVPGADTDTQYF | TGTGCCAGCAGTGTACCGGGAGCTGACACAGATACGCAGTATTTT
TRBJ2-5 | TRBV29-1 | NA | few | CSVGPGRGVQTQYF | TGCAGCGTTGGCCCGGGCAGGGGAGTGCAGACCCAGTACTTC
TRBJ2-1 | TRBV12-3/TRBV12-4 | TRBD1 | NA | CASSSRDRGSNEQFF | TGTGCCAGCAGTAGCCGGGACAGGGGTTCCAATGAGCAGTTCTTC
TRBJ1-2 | TRBV7-2 | NA | NA | CASSLAGERGGYTF | TGTGCCAGCAGCTTAGCAGGGGAAAGGGGTGGCTACACCTTC
TRBJ2-7 | TRBV28 | NA | NA | CASKDGAREQYF | TGTGCCAGCAAGGACGGAGCCCGCGAGCAGTACTTC
TRBJ2-7 | TRBV4-2 | NA | few | CASSQDWGTPPSIEQYF | TGTGCCAGCAGCCAAGATTGGGGAACACCCCCTTCGATCGAGCAGTACTTC
TRBJ1-3 | TRBV20-1 | NA | few | CSARRTAGNTIYF | TGCAGTGCTAGGAGAACGGCTGGAAACACCATATATTTT
TRBJ2-4 | TRBV6-2/TRBV6-3 | TRBD2 | NA | CASIREGKNIQYF | TGTGCCAGCATCCGGGAGGGTAAAAACATTCAGTACTTC
TRBJ1-1 | TRBV6-5 | NA | NA | CASSTGGPNTEAFF | TGTGCCAGCAGTACGGGGGGACCGAACACTGAAGCTTTCTTT
TRBJ2-1 | TRBV29-1 | TRBD1 | NA | CSVGAPGQGNDEQFF | TGCAGCGTTGGGGCGCCGGGACAGGGCAACGATGAGCAGTTCTTC
TRBJ1-2 | TRBV6-5 | NA | few | CASSYSRDTAGYGYTF | TGTGCCAGCAGTTACTCCCGGGACACCGCGGGCTATGGCTACACCTTC
TRBJ1-4 | TRBV6-6 | NA | once | CASSTRGHGEKLFF | TGTGCCAGCAGCACGCGGGGGCACGGTGAAAAACTGTTTTTT
TRBJ2-5 | TRBV29-1 | NA | NA | CSVDWQLQETQYF | TGCAGCGTTGACTGGCAGCTACAAGAGACCCAGTACTTC
TRBJ2-2 | TRBV24-1 | NA | few | CATSDRDRRELFF | TGTGCCACCAGTGACCGTGATCGTCGGGAGCTGTTTTTT
TRBJ1-2 | TRBV5-1 | TRBD1 | NA | CASSIQGGDYGYTF | TGCGCCAGCAGCATACAGGGGGGCGACTATGGCTACACCTTC
TRBJ2-1 | TRBV27 | NA | few | CASSLWGAEQFF | TGTGCCAGCAGTTTATGGGGGGCTGAGCAGTTCTTC
TRBJ2-1 | TRBV12-3/TRBV12-4 | NA | NA | CASSLGAASFNEQFF | TGTGCCAGCAGTTTAGGGGCGGCTAGCTTCAATGAGCAGTTCTTC
TRBJ2-1 | TRBV9 | NA | once | CASSDPMTRDFNEQFF | TGTGCCAGCAGCGACCCCATGACTAGAGACTTCAATGAGCAGTTCTTC
TRBJ1-1 | TRBV5-6 | NA | NA | CASSLPGSTEAFF | TGTGCCAGCAGCTTGCCAGGGAGCACTGAAGCTTTCTTT